This T cell receptor (beta chain) is from a study of CDR3 diversity in severe acne (dated by TCRdb to the late 2010s). In its sample, this clonotype was seen once. Its target antigen remains unknown. No much larger clone exists at a distance of one base, and base qualities are not known. One read gives only weak evidence. Library preparation employed PCR. The instrument given in TCRdb is Illumina HiSeq 2000. In-frame beta chains were kept once TCRdb had trimmed the public reads at Q25 with fastp and called clones with MiXCR. Every CDR3 protein is listed once, alongside the most common genes and DNA of its rows. For this sample the table gives 84,000 or so distinct CDR3 sequences, of which around 50% were detected only once. Of the sample, about a tenth is held by the ten largest clones. The CDR3, from cysteine to phenylalanine, totals 14 residues. Here the CDR3 DNA is all that survives: 42 bases in frame from base 1. Here V drops 1 base and J drops 6 bases, and the junction holds 2 bases not matched to any gene. For CDR1 and CDR2, the germline V gene lists MNHNS and SASEGT.

The sequence came from a male donor in good health, serving as a control. Specimen: blood. The rearranged chain carries TRBV6-1 and TRBJ2-3; 9 central bases correspond to TRBD1. Read as DNA, the sequence is TGTGCCAGCAGTGAAGGGACAGGGGCCGATACGCAGTATTTT. Its translation is CASSEGTGADTQYF.